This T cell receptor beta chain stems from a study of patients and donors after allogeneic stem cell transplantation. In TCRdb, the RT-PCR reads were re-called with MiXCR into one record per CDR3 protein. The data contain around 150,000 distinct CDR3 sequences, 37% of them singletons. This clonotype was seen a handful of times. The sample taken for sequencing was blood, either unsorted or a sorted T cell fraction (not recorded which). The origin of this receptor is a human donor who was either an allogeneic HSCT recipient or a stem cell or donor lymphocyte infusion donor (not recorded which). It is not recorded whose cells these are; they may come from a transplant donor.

As DNA, the CDR3 is TGTGCCACCAGTGTAGGGGTAGATCAGCCCCAGCATTTT. Its translation: CATSVGVDQPQHF. V usage is TRBV24-1 and J usage is TRBJ1-5, with D perhaps TRBD1 (5 bases). Germline V gene sequence: CDR1 KGHDR, CDR2 SFDVKD. This CDR3 spans 13 amino acids. V was shortened by 5 bases and J by 5 bases, with 9 bases between the two germline ends.